The 13 T cell receptor beta chains below all came from one sample that was sequenced in a study of shared clonotypes between healthy human individuals. Clones were sequenced by immunoSEQ multiplex PCR, and TCRdb holds only the in-frame ones, with some missing. The sample gives approximately 2.1 million clones, approximately 95% of which show up once; roughly 0.36% is in the top ten. The specimen was naive CD4+ T cells from PBMCs. Subset denoted: CD45RA+ positively selected. These receptors all come from a man aged 18 to 30 in good health. Some clones in this sample may be carry-over from other donors' samples.

J is TRBJ1-2 and V is TRBV6-1; D unclear. Germline V gene sequence: CDR1 MNHNS, CDR2 SASEGT. V was cut by 0 bases and J by 4 bases, with 12 bases left in between. The CDR3 runs 15 residues. The CDR3 region has the DNA TGTGCCAGCAGTGAAGCGCTTCGAGGGCTCTATGGCTACACCTTC. This encodes CASSEALRGLYGYTF.

In its sample, this clone was seen once. The chain combines TRBV7-9 with TRBJ2-4; D possibly corresponds to TRBD1 (6 bases). V lost 0 bases and J 8 bases, leaving 8 bases between the germline ends. This CDR3 is 13 amino acids long. In germline, CDR1 is SEHNR, CDR2 FQNEAQ (reference sequence). The CDR3: CASSLATGYIQYF. CDR3 DNA: TGTGCCAGCAGCTTAGCGACAGGCTACATTCAGTACTTC.

Details on this clone: Other DNA sequences in the sample encode the same CDR3. CDR3 nucleotide sequence: TGCAGTGCTAGGCAGGGTTATGGCTACACCTTC. Translating it yields CSARQGYGYTF. The rearrangement links TRBV20-1 to TRBJ1-2, with a possible D match to TRBD1 (5 bases). The CDR3 has 11 amino acids. The germline V and J ends were trimmed by 3 bases and 5 bases, with 7 bases remaining between them. Germline V gene data show CDR1 as DFQATT and CDR2 as SNEGSKA (reference sequence).

J is TRBJ2-5 and V is TRBV28, with D possibly TRBD2 on 6 matching bases. Trimming took off 2 bases at V and 4 bases at J, with 17 bases between the two ends. The CDR3 is made up of 16 amino acids. Germline V CDR1 and CDR2: MDHEN, SYDVKM. Written as DNA, the CDR3 is TGTGCCAGCAGTTTAGCAGGAGGGTCCGTGAGAGAGACCCAGTACTTC. Encoded protein: CASSLAGGSVRETQYF.

The gene calls are TRBV7-3 and TRBJ1-1; D is possibly TRBD1 (5 bases). Germline V lookup: CDR1 SGHTA, CDR2 FQGTGA. Trimming removed 1 base at V and 5 bases at J, with 11 bases between. The CDR3 covers 14 residues. The CDR3 nucleotides read TGTGCCAGCAGCTTAAAGGCAGGGAGGACTGAAGCTTTCTTT. This translates into CASSLKAGRTEAFF. The variable domain in full, with the rest retrieved from reference TRBV7-3 and TRBJ1-1, is GAGVSQTPSNKVTEKGKYVELRCDPISGHTALYWYRQSLGQGPEFLIYFQGTGAADDSGLPNDRFFAVRPEGSVSTLKIQRTERGDSAVYLCASSLKAGRTEAFFGQGTRLTVV.

J is TRBJ2-6 and V is TRBV30; TRBD2 is a possible D gene (5 bases). Germline V lookup: CDR1 GTSNPN, CDR2 SVGIG (reference sequence). The ends were cut back, 2 bases at V and 9 bases at J, with 5 bases in the middle. CDR3 size: 11 residues. The DNA for the CDR3 is TGTGCCTGGAGTAGCGGCAACGTCCTGACTTTC. Translation gives CAWSSGNVLTF.

This chain links TRBV11-2 with TRBJ2-3, with TRBD2 matching over 9 bases. The J segment lost 3 bases and the V segment lost 2 bases, leaving 3 bases of the junction unmatched. Germline CDR1 is SGHAT and CDR2 is FQNNGV. This CDR3 contains 15 residues. CDR3 sequence: CASSLRLAGTDTQYF. For the CDR3, the DNA is TGTGCCAGCAGCTTAAGGCTAGCGGGAACAGATACGCAGTATTTT.

The chain uses TRBV5-1 and TRBJ2-2, with D unclear. CDR3 length: 14 amino acids. V was cut by 6 bases and J by 2 bases, with 11 bases left in between. CDR1 and CDR2 from the germline V gene are SGHRS and YFSETQ. CDR3 in amino acids: CASNPDVNTGELFF. As DNA, the CDR3 is TGCGCCAGCAACCCAGACGTCAACACCGGGGAGCTGTTTTTT.

CDR3 DNA sequence: TGTGCCAGCAGCTTAGTACGGGAGGGGTACAATGAGCAGTTCTTC. Translation: CASSLVREGYNEQFF. The gene calls are TRBV11-2 and TRBJ2-1; the match to TRBD2 covers 8 bases. The CDR3 consists of 15 residues. Germline CDR1 and CDR2: SGHAT and FQNNGV. V dropped 1 base and J dropped 4; count of bases not matched to a gene: 3.

The chain links TRBV29-1 to TRBJ1-5; D not resolved. V was cut by 4 bases and J by 0 bases, with 7 bases left in between. Germline V gene data show CDR1 as SQVTM and CDR2 as ANQGSEA. CDR3 length equals 13 residues. The CDR3 loop is CSVGWLSNQPQHF. The CDR3 DNA reads as TGCAGCGTTGGATGGCTTAGCAATCAGCCCCAGCATTTT.

This clone was observed once. The chain uses TRBV2 and TRBJ2-1; 8 bases map to TRBD2. The CDR3 covers 16 residues. Germline V gene data show CDR1 as SNHLY and CDR2 as FYNNEI. Trimming at V came to 4 bases and at J to 1 base, leaving 6 bases not matched to a gene. CDR3: CASSGPGLVSYNEQFF. In DNA form, the CDR3 reads TGTGCCAGCAGTGGACCGGGACTAGTTTCCTACAATGAGCAGTTCTTC.

This rearrangement joins TRBV5-1 to TRBJ1-2; 7 bases agree with TRBD1. This CDR3 comprises 15 residues. From germline, CDR1 is SGHRS and CDR2 YFSETQ. V gave up 3 bases and J gave up 2 bases; unmatched junction bases: 7. In DNA, the CDR3 is TGCGCCAGCAGCTCGGAGGGACAGTTGAACTATGGCTACACCTTC. Translated: CASSSEGQLNYGYTF. Looking up the rest from reference TRBV5-1 and TRBJ1-2 gives the full variable domain: KAGVTQTPRYLIKTRGQQVTLSCSPISGHRSVSWYQQTPGQGLQFLFEYFSETQRNKGNFPGRFSGRQFSNSRSEMNVSTLELGDSALYLCASSSEGQLNYGYTFGSGTRLTVV.

A note on this clone: The same CDR3 is also encoded by other DNA sequences in this sample. CDR3 in amino acids: CASSFPGGYGYTF. In DNA, the CDR3 is TGTGCCAGCAGTTTCCCAGGGGGGTATGGCTACACCTTC. The chain is built from TRBV28 and TRBJ1-2; 7 positions match TRBD1. Germline trimming cut 3 bases from V and 5 bases from J; bases unmatched to any gene: 3. Germline V gene sequence: CDR1 MDHEN, CDR2 SYDVKM. The CDR3 has 13 residues.